Each of the 7 T cell receptor beta chains below was sequenced from the same sample in a study of technical replicates of blood from several donors. Profiled with immunoSEQ multiplex PCR; TCRdb holds only in-frame clones, not every one. The sample has fewer than 95,000 clones; approximately 93% are singletons. The sequenced sample consisted of T cells isolated from PBMCs. The receptors originated from a human donor in good health.

CDR3 loop: CASSRTGEAKNIQYF. The CDR3 DNA reads as TGTGCCAGCAGTCGGACAGGGGAGGCCAAAAACATTCAGTACTTC. The gene calls are TRBV28 and TRBJ2-4; TRBD1 matches at 9 bases. The germline V gene has CDR1 MDHEN and CDR2 SYDVKM. J was trimmed by 1 base and V by 5 bases; bases with no gene match: 3. The CDR3 spans 15 residues.

This clone has only one observation. The chain combines TRBV6-5 with TRBJ2-5; 8 bases line up with TRBD1. This CDR3 is built from 16 residues. Germline V gives CDR1 MNHEY, CDR2 SVGAGI. The junction had 8 bases not matched to a gene; V was cut back by 2 bases and J by 3 bases. CDR3 in DNA: TGTGCCAGCAGTTACAATTTTCCGACAGGGGAAGAGACCCAGTACTTC. Translated, it gives CASSYNFPTGEETQYF.

The chain carries TRBV11-1 and TRBJ2-7; 11 bases agree with TRBD1. V lost 2 bases and J lost 6; bases outside the gene matches: 12. Germline assignment: CDR1 SGHAT and CDR2 FQDESV (reference sequence). There are 17 residues in the CDR3. The CDR3 DNA sequence: TGTGCCAGCAGCTTACGTTTTATCCGGACAGGGGGCGGCGAGCAGTACTTC. Protein: CASSLRFIRTGGGEQYF.

The CDR3 DNA follows: TGTGCCAGCAGCCCCGGGAACACTCTCACAGATACGCAGTATTTT. Translating gives CASSPGNTLTDTQYF. The chain combines TRBV7-9 with TRBJ2-3; a weak D match, TRBD2 (5 bases). There are 15 residues in the CDR3. Trimming shortened V by 5 bases and J by 2 bases, and 14 bases separated the two germline ends. Germline V gene data show CDR1 as SEHNR and CDR2 as FQNEAQ (reference sequence).

The chain couples TRBV6-6 to TRBJ2-1; D gene uncertain. With 5 bases removed from V and 5 bases from J, the gap between germline ends came to 16 bases. The CDR3 is 15 amino acids. Germline V gene sequence: CDR1 MNHNY, CDR2 SVGAGI (reference sequence). The CDR3, as DNA: TGTGCCAGCAGTGGTGAGGAACCAGCTAACAATGAGCAGTTCTTC. As protein: CASSGEEPANNEQFF.

J is TRBJ2-2 and V is TRBV5-1; D is undetermined. Germline values: CDR1 SGHRS, CDR2 YFSETQ. V lost 1 base, J lost 4 bases, and 5 bases lay in between. This CDR3 is 13 amino acids long. Here the CDR3 reads CASSLSSTGELFF. The CDR3 DNA follows: TGCGCCAGCAGCTTGTCCTCCACCGGGGAGCTGTTTTTT.

This clone was detected once. This chain connects TRBV28 to TRBJ1-5, with D possibly being TRBD1 (6 bases). The CDR3 runs 13 residues. The V and J ends lost 6 bases and 5 bases respectively, with 11 bases between them. CDR1 is MDHEN and CDR2 is SYDVKM in the germline V gene. CDR3 protein: CASREQGDQPQHF. The CDR3 DNA reads as TGTGCCAGCAGAGAACAGGGCGATCAGCCCCAGCATTTT.